Listed below are T cell receptor beta chains from one sample, sequenced in a study of somatic mutations in cytotoxic T cells in rheumatoid arthritis. Assay used: immunoSEQ multiplex PCR; TCRdb lists only in-frame clones, some missing. The table shows 15,000 to 20,000 clones, with around 83% occurring only once. The source material was CD8+ T cells sorted from blood. The receptor set was obtained from a man between 18 and 29 years old with rheumatoid arthritis. Each CDR3 is given with its conserved first and last residue. The D gene is left open where the match is weak.

d_call: .
v_call: TRBV13
cdr3_aa: CASSLWVEGTGELFF

d_call: .
v_call: TRBV29-1
cdr3_aa: CSVVAGSGQPQHF

d_call: .
v_call: TRBV2
cdr3_aa: CASSVLAGTYEQYF

d_call: .
v_call: TRBV25-1
cdr3_aa: CASSESRELFF

d_call: .
v_call: TRBV11-1
cdr3_aa: CASSPGARGRELRYNEQFF

d_call: .
v_call: TRBV7-9
cdr3_aa: CASSLMRDIRYGYTF

d_call: .
v_call: TRBV6-5
cdr3_aa: CASSLDAGSSYEQYF

d_call: .
v_call: TRBV6-6
cdr3_aa: CAVGPTYEQYF

d_call: .
v_call: TRBV11-2
cdr3_aa: CASSLAGANPRSHIQYF

d_call: .
v_call: TRBV11-1
cdr3_aa: CASSEYPRELQETQYF

d_call: TRBD1
v_call: TRBV7-9
cdr3_aa: CASSLTRDRGDEQYF

d_call: TRBD1
v_call: TRBV19
cdr3_aa: CASSTPGQGIEYSNQPQHF

d_call: .
v_call: TRBV30
cdr3_aa: CAWKAGPYEQYF

d_call: TRBD1
v_call: TRBV6-5
cdr3_aa: CASYDRGRIRQQFF

d_call: TRBD1
v_call: TRBV11-2
cdr3_aa: CASSSRDRELFGNTIYF

d_call: .
v_call: TRBV19
cdr3_aa: CASSILLGNEQFF

d_call: .
v_call: TRBV5-1
cdr3_aa: CASSLAPGVDLNYGYTF

d_call: .
v_call: TRBV2
cdr3_aa: CASTGFTSSYNEQFF

d_call: TRBD1
v_call: TRBV9
cdr3_aa: CASSEFSGGGYGYTF

d_call: .
v_call: TRBV5-5
cdr3_aa: CASSLAAFLGTTEAFF

d_call: TRBD1
v_call: TRBV7-8
cdr3_aa: CASSFRGTANEKLFF

d_call: .
v_call: TRBV9
cdr3_aa: CASSVSGNTGELFF

d_call: .
v_call: TRBV19
cdr3_aa: CASSIALQGYEQYF

d_call: .
v_call: TRBV27
cdr3_aa: CASSSLGISYEQYF

d_call: TRBD2
v_call: TRBV4-2
cdr3_aa: CASSLTGTSGGETQYF

d_call: TRBD1
v_call: TRBV6-1
cdr3_aa: CASSRTGGTEAFF

d_call: .
v_call: TRBV27
cdr3_aa: CASSLYGSRTYEQYF

d_call: .
v_call: TRBV21-1
cdr3_aa: CASSKVSGSGELFF

d_call: .
v_call: TRBV11-2
cdr3_aa: CASSPDFWGDTQYF

d_call: .
v_call: TRBV10-2
cdr3_aa: CASSGALAGAHEQFF